Each of the 12 T cell receptor beta chains below was sequenced from the same sample in a study of cytomegalovirus exposure and HLA in healthy donors (dated by TCRdb to about 2017). Libraries were prepared through the immunoSEQ multiplex PCR assay. The multiplex PCR relied on a mix of 60 forward primers for TCR Vbeta segments and 13 reverse primers for TCR Jbeta segments. As stored in TCRdb, this immuneACCESS dataset retains in-frame rearrangements with V and J assigned. A fraction of the clones does not appear; measured against another copy, unresolved V genes explain less than half of the discrepancy, and the remainder lacks a known reason. The sample table lists 150,000 to 200,000 clones, 75% to 90% of them with a count of one. Over 1.5% of the sample is held by the ten biggest clonotypes. The specimen was PBMCs. The receptors were gathered from a woman in her late teens or twenties in good health and CMV-seronegative.

The chain is built from TRBV7-8 and TRBJ2-7; TRBD2 is a possible D gene (6 bases). Germline loops: CDR1 SGHVS, CDR2 FQNEAQ. V lost 6 bases and J lost 2, with 11 bases in between. The CDR3 is 13 residues long. The DNA for the CDR3 is TGTGCCAGCAGGCCAGCGGGTACCTACGAGCAGTACTTC. Its translation: CASRPAGTYEQYF.

V and J are TRBV7-3 and TRBJ1-1, with D tentatively TRBD1 (5 bases). The ends were cut back, 5 bases at V and 8 bases at J, with 15 bases in the middle. The CDR3 runs 13 residues. CDR1 and CDR2 from the germline V gene are SGHTA and FQGTGA. As DNA, the CDR3 is TGTGCCAGCAGCCAAGGGGCCAGTAACGAAGCTTTCTTT. This encodes CASSQGASNEAFF.

The V call is TRBV4-2, the J call TRBJ1-5; no clear D. The V gene's germline CDR1 is LGHNA and CDR2 YNFKEQ. V lost 0 bases to trimming and J lost 0 bases, with 9 bases between them. The CDR3 sequence is 16 residues long. CDR3 bases: TGTGCCAGCAGCCAAGAGGGCTGGAATAGCAATCAGCCCCAGCATTTT. This codes for CASSQEGWNSNQPQHF.

Worth noting for this clone: At one end the junction does not follow the germline gene, possibly because of a read error. The rearrangement links TRBV4-1 to TRBJ1-2, with D uncertain. Per the germline V gene, CDR1 is MGHRA and CDR2 is YSYEKL. The CDR3 is 13 amino acids. The CDR3 region has the DNA TGCGCCAGCAGCCAACAGTCCGGGTATGGCTACCCCTTC. This gives the protein CASSQQSGYGYPF.

A word on this clone: The junction and the germline gene differ at one end; a read error may be behind it. The rearrangement joins TRBV19 to TRBJ2-1, with TRBD2 as a possible D gene (6 bases). This CDR3 has 14 residues. CDR1 and CDR2 from the germline V gene are LNHDA and SQIVND (reference sequence). The CDR3: CASSIGGPYNEQFF. DNA of the CDR3: TGTGCCAGTAGCATAGGAGGGCCCTACAATGAGCAGTTCTTC.

This sequence joins TRBV6-5 and TRBJ1-4; no clear D gene. Trimming shortened V by 5 bases and J by 8 bases, and 12 bases separated the two germline ends. CDR1 is MNHEY, CDR2 SVGAGI, per germline. The CDR3 loop spans 13 amino acids. This CDR3 is CASSQSVKEKLFF. In DNA form, the CDR3 reads TGTGCCAGCAGTCAATCAGTTAAGGAAAAACTGTTTTTT.

The rearrangement links TRBV28 to TRBJ1-2; D gene uncertain. Germline values: CDR1 MDHEN, CDR2 SYDVKM. The CDR3 is made up of 14 amino acids. The V end lost 8 bases, the J end lost 5 bases, and 18 bases lay between the germline ends. The CDR3 nucleotides are TGTGCCAGCCTAGAGGAACCGGGAGTTTATGGCTACACCTTC. Translated, it gives CASLEEPGVYGYTF.

This chain uses TRBV9 with TRBJ2-1, with TRBD2 matching over 8 bases. The CDR3 covers 16 residues. Germline V gene lookup returns CDR1 SGDLS and CDR2 YYNGEE. The V gene end was trimmed by 4 bases and the J gene end by 3 bases; junction bases not matched to a gene: 9. The CDR3 DNA is TGTGCCAGCAGCTCCCGAGCGGGAGCGGTCTACAATGAGCAGTTCTTC. It codes for CASSSRAGAVYNEQFF.

This chain uses TRBV9 with TRBJ2-7; 9 bases agree with TRBD2. The CDR3 is 14 residues long. Trimming took 4 bases from V and 2 from J; bases not matched to a gene: 4. Germline-derived CDR1 and CDR2 are SGDLS and YYNGEE. In nucleotides, the CDR3 is TGTGCCAGCAGCTCGGGACTAGCCCCCTACGAGCAGTACTTC. It encodes CASSSGLAPYEQYF.

The CDR3 DNA reads TGTGCCAGCAGTGAAGCGGGAGGGAAGGCCTACGAGCAGTACTTC. Its protein product is CASSEAGGKAYEQYF. The chain employs TRBV2 and TRBJ2-7, with 7 bases lining up with TRBD2. V shed 0 bases, J shed 2 bases, and the junction held 4 bases outside the gene matches. This CDR3 comprises 15 residues. Germline CDR1 reads SNHLY; CDR2 reads FYNNEI.

The chain uses TRBV7-8 and TRBJ1-1; D not resolved. The CDR3 consists of 12 residues. Trimming removed 5 bases from V and 2 bases from J, with 6 bases in between. The germline gives CDR1 SGHVS, CDR2 FQNEAQ. DNA of the CDR3: TGTGCCAGCAGCCACTCTAACACTGAAGCTTTCTTT. It yields the protein CASSHSNTEAFF.

This clone has more than one count but fewer than ten. This chain links TRBV5-6 with TRBJ2-1; D perhaps matches TRBD2 (6 bases). Germline-derived CDR1 and CDR2 are SGHDT and YYEEEE. Between the trimmed V and J ends, which lost 4 bases and 0 bases, there was a span of 11 bases. There are 15 residues in the CDR3. This CDR3 reads CASSHQGLSYNEQFF. The CDR3 DNA reads as TGTGCCAGCAGCCACCAGGGACTCTCCTACAATGAGCAGTTCTTC. The full variable domain, rest sourced from reference TRBV5-6 and TRBJ2-1, is DAGVTQSPTHLIKTRGQQVTLRCSPKSGHDTVSWYQQALGQGPQFIFQYYEEEERQRGNFPDRFSGHQFPNYSSELNVNALLLGDSALYLCASSHQGLSYNEQFFGPGTRLTVL.